This T cell receptor (beta chain) derives from a study of patients and donors after allogeneic stem cell transplantation. In TCRdb, the RT-PCR reads were re-called with MiXCR into one record per CDR3 protein. The sample shows about a million distinct CDR3 sequences, about a sixth of them seen only once. CDR1 SNHLY and CDR2 FYNNEI come from the germline V gene. Germline trimming cut 4 bases from V and 0 bases from J; bases unmatched to any gene: 6. The CDR3 runs 17 residues. This clonotype was seen only a few times. The sample taken for sequencing was blood, either unsorted or a sorted T cell fraction (not recorded which). The source of this sequence is a human donor who was either an allogeneic HSCT recipient or a stem cell or donor lymphocyte infusion donor (not recorded which). It is not recorded whose cells these are; they may come from a transplant donor. The chain links TRBV2 to TRBJ2-3; 11 nucleotides line up with TRBD2. CDR3 in amino acids: CASSGTSGSSSTDTQYF. Written as DNA, the CDR3 is TGTGCCAGCAGTGGAACTAGCGGGAGCTCTAGCACAGATACGCAGTATTTT.